This TCR beta chain emerged from a study of spatial heterogeneity in lung cancer. Specified time point: sample taken at primary tumor resection. TCRs were sequenced from unsorted whole RNA of tumor, nontumor lung or PBMC. CDR1 is SGHTA, CDR2 FQGTGA, per germline. After removal of 3 bases from V and 4 bases from J, the junction contained 1 base not matched to a gene. This CDR3 is built from 14 residues. This clonotype was seen only a few times. TCRdb analysed the 5' RACE reads with MiXCR anew, one entry per CDR3 protein. The top ten clones hold about 9% of a sample with several thousand distinct CDR3 sequences, around 5.8% of them seen once.

Specimen: normal lung tissue next to the tumor, collected at surgery. This TCR derives from a female donor with early-stage non-small cell lung cancer. The gene calls are TRBV7-3 and TRBJ2-3; 10 positions agree with TRBD1. Here the CDR3 reads CASSFGTGADTQYF. DNA for the CDR3: TGTGCCAGCAGCTTCGGGACAGGGGCAGATACGCAGTATTTT. The full variable domain, its missing parts supplied by reference TRBV7-3 and TRBJ2-3, is GAGVSQTPSNKVTEKGKYVELRCDPISGHTALYWYRQSLGQGPEFLIYFQGTGAADDSGLPNDRFFAVRPEGSVSTLKIQRTERGDSAVYLCASSFGTGADTQYFGPGTRLTVL.